These 32 T cell receptor beta chains originate from one sample sequenced in a study of T cells in Graves' hyperthyroidism and ophthalmopathy. RNA transcripts yielded amplified TCR beta CDR3 regions. The HTBI set primed first-round TCR CDR3 RT-PCR. In TCRdb, the multiplex PCR reads were re-called with MiXCR into one record per CDR3 protein. The sample consists of 400,000 to 600,000 distinct CDR3 sequences, about 16% of them appearing once. The sequencing sample was made of blood. All receptors come from a woman in her thirties with Graves' ophthalmopathy.

This clonotype was recorded at least ten times. The chain uses TRBV12-3 or TRBV12-4 and TRBJ2-5, with D possibly being TRBD2 (6 bases). The CDR3 has 15 residues. Trimming shortened V by 7 bases and J by 0 bases, and 15 bases separated the two germline ends. In DNA form, the CDR3 reads TGTGCCAGCAAGCCTAGCGATGGGTACCAAGAGACCCAGTACTTC. Protein: CASKPSDGYQETQYF.

This clonotype came up many times. The chain employs TRBV30 and TRBJ1-4, with 10 nucleotides matching TRBD1. V was pared by 1 base and J by 8 bases, with 4 bases of the junction left unmatched. This CDR3 is 14 amino acids long. CDR1 is GTSNPN and CDR2 is SVGIG in the germline V gene (reference sequence). The CDR3 DNA reads TGTGCCTGGAGTGCGACAGGGGGCCTCGAAAAACTGTTTTTT. It is translated as CAWSATGGLEKLFF.

The V gene is TRBV2, the J gene TRBJ1-5; TRBD1 matches 8 bases. Per germline, CDR1 SNHLY and CDR2 FYNNEI. The CDR3 length is 15 residues. The V and J ends lost 11 bases and 3 bases, in that order; junction bases with no gene match: 12. Here the CDR3 reads CAGGTGTGYNQPQHF. In DNA form, the CDR3 reads TGTGCCGGCGGGACGGGGACAGGTTACAATCAGCCCCAGCATTTT.

Ten or more counts support this clonotype. The rearrangement uses TRBV20-1 and TRBJ2-7; 12 nucleotides align to TRBD2. The CDR3 is made up of 14 amino acids. CDR1 and CDR2 (germline): DFQATT, SNEGSKA (reference sequence). V gave up 6 bases and J gave up 3 bases; unmatched junction bases: 6. The CDR3 DNA is TGCAGTGCCAAAGGACTAGCGGGAAACTACGAGCAGTACTTC. It encodes CSAKGLAGNYEQYF.

V is TRBV2 and J is TRBJ2-1; D might be TRBD1 or TRBD2, each matching 5 bases. The length of the CDR3 is 18 residues. V lost 6 bases and J 8 bases, leaving 29 bases between the germline ends. The germline gives CDR1 SNHLY, CDR2 FYNNEI. The CDR3 reads CASSVGMGPGPKDDEQFF. In DNA form, the CDR3 reads TGTGCCAGCAGCGTAGGGATGGGGCCGGGGCCTAAAGATGATGAGCAGTTCTTC.

At least ten counts were recorded for this clonotype. The V gene is TRBV20-1, the J gene TRBJ2-1, with TRBD2 matching 13 bases. Germline V lookup: CDR1 DFQATT, CDR2 SNEGSKA (reference sequence). Trimming took 5 bases from V and 9 from J; bases not matched to a gene: 4. The CDR3 is 13 residues long. DNA of the CDR3: TGCAGTGCTTTGGGACTAGCGGGAACTGAGCAGTTCTTC. Amino acids: CSALGLAGTEQFF.

The chain couples TRBV12-3 or TRBV12-4 to TRBJ2-7, with 12 bases matching TRBD2. V lost 7 bases and J lost 3; bases outside the gene matches: 4. This CDR3 is 14 amino acids long. The CDR3 nucleotides are TGTGCCAGCACTAGCGGGAGGGCCTTCTACGAGCAGTACTTC. Amino acid sequence: CASTSGRAFYEQYF.

This chain connects TRBV2 to TRBJ1-5; D call uncertain. The CDR3 runs to 14 residues. CDR1 SNHLY and CDR2 FYNNEI come from the germline V gene. With 2 bases removed from V and 3 bases from J, the gap between germline ends came to 8 bases. CDR3 coding DNA: TGTGCCAGCAGTGAAAGGTCATCCAATCAGCCCCAGCATTTT. Residues: CASSERSSNQPQHF.

In this sample, this clonotype turned up many times. The genes are TRBV10-2 and TRBJ2-2, with no clear D. CDR3 length equals 13 residues. CDR1 WSHSY and CDR2 SAAADI come from the germline V gene. V was trimmed by 8 bases and J by 1 base, leaving 8 bases between them. The CDR3: CASVGQNTGELFF. CDR3 DNA: TGCGCCAGCGTAGGCCAGAACACCGGGGAGCTGTTTTTT.

This clonotype was seen many times. V is TRBV27 and J is TRBJ1-5; D might be TRBD1 (5 bases). Germline V gives CDR1 MNHEY, CDR2 SMNVEV (reference sequence). The V end was cut by 2 bases, the J end by 4 bases, with 15 bases between. The CDR3 has 16 residues. CDR3 amino acids: CASSLNRPGRNQPQHF. In DNA, the CDR3 is TGTGCCAGCAGTTTAAACCGGCCAGGGCGTAATCAGCCCCAGCATTTT.

This clonotype appeared a few times. V is TRBV7-8 and J is TRBJ1-2; weak D call: TRBD1 (5 bases). CDR1 and CDR2 (germline): SGHVS, FQNEAQ. The CDR3 runs 14 residues. The ends were cut back, 11 bases at V and 0 bases at J, with 16 bases in the middle. Here the CDR3 reads CASTGVGTNYGYTF. The CDR3 DNA sequence: TGTGCCTCGACGGGGGTTGGGACTAACTATGGCTACACCTTC.

This clonotype showed up many times. This chain links TRBV30 with TRBJ1-6; possibly TRBD1 for D (5 bases). This CDR3 is built from 13 residues. V was shortened by 0 bases and J by 15 bases, with 15 bases between the two germline ends. From germline, CDR1 is GTSNPN and CDR2 SVGIG (reference sequence). CDR3 coding DNA: TGTGCCTGGAGTGTACCTGAGGGGCTGGACCTCCACTTT. Translating gives CAWSVPEGLDLHF.

This clonotype was recorded at least ten times. This chain uses TRBV30 with TRBJ1-3, with D hard to call. Germline values: CDR1 GTSNPN, CDR2 SVGIG (reference sequence). This CDR3 has 13 residues. V lost 2 bases and J 0 bases, leaving 5 bases between the germline ends. CDR3 nucleotides: TGTGCCTGGAGTAGCGACTCTGGAAACACCATATATTTT. This translates into CAWSSDSGNTIYF.

This sequence joins TRBV6-1 and TRBJ2-1; D is unresolved. The germline CDR1 and CDR2 sequences are MNHNS and SASEGT. The V end was cut by 11 bases, the J end by 1 base, with 15 bases between. This CDR3 has 14 amino acids. CDR3 sequence (DNA): TGTGCCGGTCGACGGGCCGGGTCCTACAATGAGCAGTTCTTC. This translates into CAGRRAGSYNEQFF.

This clonotype appeared many times. V and J are TRBV20-1 and TRBJ2-7; possibly TRBD2 for D (5 bases). The CDR3 extends over 13 amino acids. The germline V and J ends were trimmed by 2 bases and 3 bases, with 11 bases remaining between them. The germline gives CDR1 DFQATT, CDR2 SNEGSKA (reference sequence). The CDR3 region is CSARTEEYYEQYF. CDR3 nucleotides: TGCAGTGCTAGAACGGAGGAGTACTACGAGCAGTACTTC.

This clonotype was detected ten times or more. This rearrangement joins TRBV11-1 to TRBJ2-7; perhaps TRBD1 as D (5 bases). Germline V CDR1 and CDR2: SGHAT, FQDESV (reference sequence). V gave up 3 bases and J gave up 3 bases, with 12 bases separating them. The CDR3 runs 14 residues. The CDR3, as DNA: TGTGCCAGCAGCTTGCCGATTCAGGGCTACGAGCAGTACTTC. It is translated as CASSLPIQGYEQYF.

The table lists this clonotype with many counts. V usage is TRBV20-1 and J usage is TRBJ2-1, with D unclear. The V gene lost 1 base and the J gene lost 6 bases, with 4 bases spanning the gap. From germline, CDR1 is DFQATT and CDR2 SNEGSKA (reference sequence). The CDR3 runs 11 residues. CDR3 coding DNA: TGCAGTGCTAGAGTCGTCAATGAGCAGTTCTTC. Translation gives CSARVVNEQFF.

This clonotype was seen repeatedly, ten times or more. The chain combines TRBV20-1 with TRBJ1-3; D remains unclear. Trimming took 5 bases from V and 4 from J, leaving 9 bases between them. The CDR3 runs 12 residues. Germline-derived CDR1 and CDR2 are DFQATT and SNEGSKA (reference sequence). For the CDR3, the DNA is TGCAGTGCTGACCTCGGGGGAAACACCATATATTTT. Its protein product is CSADLGGNTIYF.

This clonotype showed up just a few times. The chain couples TRBV7-2 to TRBJ2-7; 10 bases fit TRBD2. This CDR3 comprises 15 residues. CDR1 is SGHTA, CDR2 FQGNSA, per germline. After removal of 5 bases from V and 2 bases from J, the junction contained 6 bases not matched to a gene. CDR3 nucleotides: TGTGCCAGCAGCCAAACTAGCGGGGTCACCTACGAGCAGTACTTC. Amino acids: CASSQTSGVTYEQYF.

In nucleotides, the CDR3 is TGTGCCAGCATTTGGAGTGCGGGGAACACTGAAGCTTTCTTT. Translated: CASIWSAGNTEAFF. The chain employs TRBV7-2 and TRBJ1-1; no definite D call. The CDR3 runs to 14 residues. Trimming shortened V by 7 bases and J by 1 base, and 13 bases separated the two germline ends. In germline, CDR1 is SGHTA, CDR2 FQGNSA.

The rearrangement joins TRBV3-1 to TRBJ2-5; 9 bases are shared with TRBD2. Germline CDR1 is LGHDT and CDR2 is YNNKEL (reference sequence). The ends lost 4 bases at V and 2 bases at J; junction bases unmatched: 5. The CDR3 covers 15 residues. Here the CDR3 DNA reads TGTGCCAGCAGCCCTAGGACTAGCGCACAAGAGACCCAGTACTTC. This codes for CASSPRTSAQETQYF.

This clonotype was seen ten or more times. The chain uses TRBV28 and TRBJ2-7; 8 nucleotides match TRBD2. Germline loops: CDR1 MDHEN, CDR2 SYDVKM. This CDR3 region has 17 residues. J was trimmed by 1 base and V by 4 bases; bases with no gene match: 12. The CDR3 DNA reads as TGTGCCAGCAGTTCCCCCTTAGCGGGACTGTGGTCCTACGAGCAGTACTTC. Its translation: CASSSPLAGLWSYEQYF.

In this sample, this clonotype turned up many times. The J gene is TRBJ2-3, the V gene TRBV28, with TRBD2 identical over 13 bases. Trimming took 4 bases from V and 1 from J; bases not matched to a gene: 5. Germline-derived CDR1 and CDR2 are MDHEN and SYDVKM. This CDR3 has 17 residues. The CDR3 nucleotides are TGTGCCAGCAGTTCCGGACTAGCGGGAGCGGGCACAGATACGCAGTATTTT. This sequence encodes CASSSGLAGAGTDTQYF.

There are many counts of this clonotype. J is TRBJ1-1 and V is TRBV2; weak D call: TRBD1 (5 bases). The CDR3 has 13 amino acids. Germline-derived CDR1 and CDR2 are SNHLY and FYNNEI. V lost 7 bases and J 7 bases, leaving 16 bases between the germline ends. The CDR3 DNA is TGTGCCAGCATGGACATCTCGGGGCTTGAAGCTTTCTTT. It yields the protein CASMDISGLEAFF.

This clonotype appeared many times. The rearrangement uses TRBV7-2 and TRBJ1-2, with 8 bases matching TRBD1. Germline assignment: CDR1 SGHTA and CDR2 FQGNSA. Trimming at V came to 6 bases and at J to 5 bases, leaving 11 bases not matched to a gene. CDR3 size: 15 residues. This CDR3 reads CASRPTGTGFYGYTF. The CDR3 DNA reads as TGTGCCAGCAGGCCGACCGGGACAGGATTTTATGGCTACACCTTC.

This clonotype has only a few counts. The germline gene is not matched at one end of the junction; a read error may be the cause. V gene TRBV5-1 combines with J gene TRBJ2-6; 12 positions match TRBD1. The CDR3 spans 17 residues. Germline-derived CDR1 and CDR2 are SGHRS and YFSETQ. The CDR3 here is CASSLGDRGQGANVLTF. The CDR3 coding sequence is TGCGCCAGCAGTTTGGGGGACAGGGGGCAAGGGGCCAACGTCCTGACTTTC.

This clonotype was seen a few times. This sequence joins TRBV11-1 and TRBJ2-2; 9 nucleotides align to TRBD2. J lost 5 bases, V lost 6 bases, and 4 bases had no gene match. The CDR3 sequence is 14 residues long. Germline-derived CDR1 and CDR2 are SGHAT and FQDESV (reference sequence). CDR3 sequence: CASRHTSGTGELFF. The DNA for the CDR3 is TGTGCCAGCAGACATACTAGCGGGACCGGGGAGCTGTTTTTT.

This clonotype came up a few times. This chain joins TRBV14 and TRBJ2-1; 11 bases are a match to TRBD2. Unmatched junction bases numbered 5, after V lost 2 bases and J lost 2 bases. CDR3 size: 17 residues. Germline V gene sequence: CDR1 SGHDN, CDR2 FVKESK. The CDR3 here is CASSQPILAGAYNEQFF. Written as DNA, the CDR3 is TGTGCCAGCAGCCAACCGATACTAGCGGGAGCCTACAATGAGCAGTTCTTC.

In its sample, this clonotype was seen many times. The rearrangement links TRBV18 to TRBJ1-2, with D tentatively TRBD1 (5 bases). Germline V gene sequence: CDR1 KGHSH, CDR2 LQKENI. The CDR3 spans 14 residues. V dropped 0 bases and J dropped 5 bases, with 10 bases sitting between them. The CDR3 region is CASSPPQGAYGYTF. The CDR3 region has the DNA TGTGCCAGCTCACCACCCCAGGGCGCATATGGCTACACCTTC. The variable domain in full, with the rest retrieved from reference TRBV18 and TRBJ1-2, is NAGVMQNPRHLVRRRGQEARLRCSPMKGHSHVYWYRQLPEEGLKFMVYLQKENIIDESGMPKERFSAEFPKEGPSILRIQQVVRGDSAAYFCASSPPQGAYGYTFGSGTRLTVV.

This rearrangement joins TRBV4-1 to TRBJ2-1; the D gene is possibly TRBD1 (6 bases). CDR3 length equals 18 residues. The germline V gene has CDR1 MGHRA and CDR2 YSYEKL. The ends were cut back, 1 base at V and 3 bases at J, with 19 bases in the middle. CDR3 DNA sequence: TGCGCCAGCAGCCAAGTAGGTATAACACAGGGCGGCTACAATGAGCAGTTCTTC. Translation gives CASSQVGITQGGYNEQFF.

This clonotype was seen ten or more times. This chain uses TRBV20-1 with TRBJ1-4; the D is unclear. Germline V CDR1 and CDR2: DFQATT, SNEGSKA (reference sequence). The CDR3 runs to 13 residues. The V end lost 4 bases, the J end lost 0 bases, and 6 bases lay between the germline ends. CDR3: CSAIIATNEKLFF. The DNA for the CDR3 is TGCAGTGCTATTATTGCAACTAATGAAAAACTGTTTTTT.

For this clonotype: Mismatch with germline at one junction end may stem from a read error. The J gene is TRBJ1-2, the V gene TRBV7-2; perhaps TRBD1 as D (5 bases). The CDR3 is 11 residues long. Germline CDR1 and CDR2: SGHTA and FQGNSA. The CDR3 DNA sequence: TGCGCCAGCATGGGACCGGGAGACTACACCTTC. Amino acid sequence: CASMGPGDYTF.